The TCR beta chain under discussion was sequenced for a study of blood T cell repertoires in COVID-19. The table came from immunoSEQ multiplex PCR; TCRdb's copy has only in-frame clones and leaves some out. Among about 280,000 clones listed, around 90% were seen once. Regarding this clone: Other DNA variants within this sample encode the same CDR3.

Everyone who took part was 18 to 89 years old, and they came from about two dozen US areas. Participant-reported clinical history was the basis for cohort assignment. Sequenced material: PBMCs or T cells enriched from blood (not recorded which). This receptor was obtained from a woman aged 55-69 years in a cohort exposed to, infected with or recovered from COVID-19 (not recorded which).

CDR3 protein: CASSVAAGGSYEQYF. The CDR3 bases are TGTGCCAGCAGCGTAGCAGCGGGAGGGTCCTACGAGCAGTACTTC. This chain uses TRBV9 with TRBJ2-7; 10 positions agree with TRBD2. The J segment lost 1 base and the V segment lost 0 bases, leaving 1 base of the junction unmatched. This CDR3 is 15 amino acids long. The germline gives CDR1 SGDLS, CDR2 YYNGEE. Drawing the rest from reference TRBV9 and TRBJ2-7, the complete variable domain is DSGVTQTPKHLITATGQRVTLRCSPRSGDLSVYWYQQSLDQGLQFLIQYYNGEERAKGNILERFSAQQFPDLHSELNLSSLELGDSALYFCASSVAAGGSYEQYFGPGTRLTVT.